A single TCR beta chain is shown here with its context. Deletions cut 3 bases from V and 4 bases from J, with 4 bases between. Germline values: CDR1 LNHDA, CDR2 SQIVND (reference sequence). The CDR3 spans 12 residues. This sample is part of a study of regulatory T cells in long-lasting Graves disease. Through Arm-PCR of CDR3 regions and iRepertoire HTBI primers, TCR beta libraries were built. One entry per CDR3 protein results from TCRdb running MiXCR on the multiplex PCR reads. The sample records about 530,000 distinct CDR3 sequences, roughly a sixth being singletons. Regarding time point: newly diagnosed GD, antithyroid drugs for less than 3 months. With RNA extracted from PBMCs as input, the TCR library was made. These sequences were also reported in another study, on T cells in Graves' hyperthyroidism and ophthalmopathy.

The V gene is TRBV19, the J gene TRBJ1-5; D uncertain. This receptor was identified in a woman aged 40-65 years with Graves disease. The material was peripheral blood mononuclear cells (PBMCs), obtained at new diagnosis, from a patient treated with antithyroid drugs. CDR3 loop: CASSIQNQPQHF. In DNA, the CDR3 is TGTGCCAGTAGTATCCAGAATCAGCCCCAGCATTTT.